The sequence of this T cell receptor beta chain was determined in a study of blood T cell repertoires in COVID-19. Study summary: The origin of the acute and convalescent COVID-19 samples was the United States, Italy and Spain. T cells, B-cell-depleted T cells, or PBMCs provided the cDNA or gDNA that served as material.

Trimming pared 0 bases from V and 3 bases from J, leaving 8 bases between. The germline CDR1 and CDR2 sequences are KGHSH and LQKENI. CDR3 size: 14 residues. Original processing methods: By means of reference gene primer amplification, nucleated cell counts were estimated. Profiling relied on immunoSEQ multiplex PCR, and the TCRdb table lists in-frame clones only, not all of them. V and J calls and clone size follow that table, whereas D and trimming were derived from the DNA. The sample lists tens of thousands of clones, roughly 80% occurring once. The rearrangement joins TRBV18 to TRBJ2-5; no clear D. The clonotype originates from a woman aged 80 or older with active or convalescent COVID-19. The material sequenced was peripheral blood. CDR3 amino acids: CASSPPSQEETQYF. As DNA, the CDR3 is TGTGCCAGCTCACCACCCAGTCAAGAAGAGACCCAGTACTTC.